The 9 T cell receptor beta chains reported below all come from one sample, sequenced in a study of shared clonotypes between healthy human individuals. Libraries were prepared by immunoSEQ multiplex PCR; TCRdb keeps only in-frame clonotypes and omits some of them. The sample lists a few million clones, 80% to 95% occurring once. Sequencing was carried out using naive CD4+ T cells from PBMCs. Indicated subset: CD45RA+ positively selected. Source of these receptors: a man aged 18 to 29 in good health. Some clones in this sample may be carry-over from other donors' samples.

The chain couples TRBV27 to TRBJ1-5, with 7 bases lining up with TRBD1. Germline-derived CDR1 and CDR2 are MNHEY and SMNVEV (reference sequence). V gave up 6 bases and J gave up 4 bases; unmatched junction bases: 6. The CDR3 covers 14 residues. CDR3 loop: CASRTGSGNQPQHF. CDR3 DNA: TGTGCCAGCAGGACAGGGTCGGGGAATCAGCCCCAGCATTTT.

The chain recombines TRBV14 with TRBJ2-1; perhaps D is TRBD1 or TRBD2 (6 bases each). Between the trimmed V and J ends, which lost 8 bases and 5 bases, there was a span of 19 bases. Looked up from germline, CDR1 is SGHDN and CDR2 is FVKESK. There are 15 residues in the CDR3. This chain's CDR3 is CASASQGRRNNEQFF. Here the CDR3 DNA reads TGTGCCAGCGCGAGTCAGGGGAGGAGGAACAATGAGCAGTTCTTC.

The rearrangement joins TRBV7-2 to TRBJ2-7; the match to TRBD1 covers 8 bases. V trimming: 0 bases; J trimming: 0 bases; junction bases outside the gene matches: 13. CDR3 length: 19 residues. Per the germline V gene, CDR1 is SGHTA and CDR2 is FQGNSA. CDR3 amino acids: CASSLALRGRNIYSYEQYF. As DNA, the CDR3 is TGTGCCAGCAGCTTAGCGCTCAGGGGGCGAAATATATACTCCTACGAGCAGTACTTC.

The chain uses TRBV11-2 and TRBJ2-5, with TRBD2 matching over 7 bases. This CDR3 is 14 amino acids long. Germline CDR1 is SGHAT and CDR2 is FQNNGV. Trimming took 2 bases from V and 7 from J; bases not matched to a gene: 7. DNA of the CDR3: TGTGCCAGCAGCTTACCGGGAGGTCCGCGGACCCAGTACTTC. Amino acid sequence: CASSLPGGPRTQYF. Full variable domain (rest looked up from reference TRBV11-2 and TRBJ2-5): EAGVAQSPRYKIIEKRQSVAFWCNPISGHATLYWYQQILGQGPKLLIQFQNNGVVDDSQLPKDRFSAERLKGVDSTLKIQPAKLEDSAVYLCASSLPGGPRTQYFGPGTRLLVL.

The genes are TRBV5-5 and TRBJ2-1; D gene unclear. Trimming pared 4 bases from V and 1 base from J, leaving 15 bases between. The germline gives CDR1 SGHKS, CDR2 YYEKEE (reference sequence). This CDR3 contains 16 residues. The CDR3 nucleotides read TGTGCCAGCAGCCAAAACAGTGGGCGGTCCTACAATGAGCAGTTCTTC. Encoded protein: CASSQNSGRSYNEQFF.

V and J are TRBV18 and TRBJ2-3; D might be TRBD1 or TRBD2, each matching 5 bases. Germline CDR1 KGHSH, CDR2 LQKENI. Deletions cut 3 bases from V and 2 bases from J, with 15 bases between. This CDR3 has 16 residues. The chain's CDR3 is CASSPFWGIDTDTQYF. The CDR3, as DNA: TGTGCCAGCTCACCCTTCTGGGGGATAGACACAGATACGCAGTATTTT.

The rearrangement links TRBV29-1 to TRBJ2-2; D remains ambiguous. Germline lookup yields CDR1 SQVTM and CDR2 ANQGSEA. This CDR3 contains 14 residues. The V and J ends lost 4 bases and 5 bases respectively, with 14 bases between them. DNA of the CDR3: TGCAGCGTTGCAAGTGGGCTTAGAACCGGGGAGCTGTTTTTT. Amino acid sequence: CSVASGLRTGELFF.

The chain has TRBV7-3 and TRBJ1-1; weak D call: TRBD1 (6 bases). The CDR3 has 16 residues. The germline gives CDR1 SGHTA, CDR2 FQGTGA. Deletions cut 2 bases from V and 3 bases from J, with 16 bases between. This chain's CDR3 is CASSLVGGRMDTEAFF. In DNA form, the CDR3 reads TGTGCCAGCAGCTTAGTCGGGGGGCGCATGGACACTGAAGCTTTCTTT.

This sequence joins TRBV6-5 and TRBJ2-3, with D possibly matching TRBD2 (5 bases). The CDR3 sequence is 12 residues long. Germline V gene data show CDR1 as MNHEY and CDR2 as SVGAGI. Trimming took off 4 bases at V and 11 bases at J, with 13 bases between the two ends. This CDR3 is CASSSATRGQYF. CDR3 nucleotides: TGTGCCAGCAGTTCAGCTACACGGGGGCAGTATTTT.